This T cell receptor beta chain was sequenced in a study of cytomegalovirus exposure and HLA in healthy donors. Primers included in the PCR were 60 Vbeta and 13 Jbeta primers. TCRdb's copy holds only in-frame clones and misses some; the assay was immunoSEQ multiplex PCR. The sample has 120,000 or so clones, 74% seen once. With regard to this clone: Its target is unknown.

Regarding the study as a whole: Both high specificity and high sensitivity reportedly marked the classifier's diagnosis of cytomegalovirus status. In a later analysis, TCR beta V- and J-gene trimming showed a link to a missense DCLRE1C variant.

The sequence came from a woman in her forties or fifties in good health and CMV-seropositive. Source material: PBMCs.

The CDR3 here is CASSVRQEDYEQYF. In DNA, the CDR3 is TGTGCCAGCAGCGTAAGACAGGAAGATTACGAGCAGTACTTC. V is TRBV9 and J is TRBJ2-7; possible D gene TRBD1, 6 bases. CDR3 size: 14 residues. CDR1 and CDR2 (germline): SGDLS, YYNGEE. Trimming pared 1 base from V and 4 bases from J, leaving 12 bases between.